Listed below are T cell receptor beta chains from one sample, sequenced in a study of blood T cell repertoires in COVID-19. Repertoires were generated with immunoSEQ multiplex PCR, while TCRdb's copy carries only in-frame clones and drops some. The profile shows over 70,000 clones, over 75% of them singletons. Sequenced: peripheral blood. The receptors come from a woman aged 60-75 years with acute or convalescent COVID-19. Both conserved end residues are part of each CDR3. D genes are given only for firm matches. Clone sizes are given selectively: once, few, many, or a class where the clone is expanded.

TGCGCCAGCAGCCAAGGAGTAAGCGGGGGGGCCTACAATGAGCAGTTCTTC CASSQGVSGGAYNEQFF TRBJ2-1 TRBD2 TRBV4-1 -
TGTGCCAGCAGCTTATCGAGGGCGGGTCCTAGCACTGAAGCTTTCTTT CASSLSRAGPSTEAFF TRBJ1-1 - TRBV7-2 -
TGTGCCTGGAGTGCACAGGGGGCAGGCGAGCAGTACTTC CAWSAQGAGEQYF TRBJ2-7 TRBD1 TRBV30 -
TGTGCCAGTACTTCAGGGTACAATGAGCAGTTCTTC CASTSGYNEQFF TRBJ2-1 - TRBV19 -
TGTGCTAGCAGCTTTGACAGGCTCGAGACCCAGTACTTC CASSFDRLETQYF TRBJ2-5 - TRBV7-7 once
TGCGCCAGCAGCTCGACCCGGGACAGGGGGAGAGAAAAACTGTTTTTT CASSSTRDRGREKLFF TRBJ1-4 TRBD1 TRBV5-1 -
TGTGCCACGCGACAGGAGAGCTCCTATAATTCACCCCTCCACTTT CATRQESSYNSPLHF TRBJ1-6 - TRBV6-5 -
TGCGCCAGCAGCCCGCGACTAGCGGGAGGCGTCCAAGAGACCCAGTACTTC CASSPRLAGGVQETQYF TRBJ2-5 TRBD2 TRBV5-1 -
TGTGCCAGCAGCTCGAGTGGCTCCTATAATTCACCCCTCCACTTT CASSSSGSYNSPLHF TRBJ1-6 - TRBV9 -
TGTGCCAGCGAAGGGGGCGGCTATGGCTACACCTTC CASEGGGYGYTF TRBJ1-2 TRBD1 TRBV28 -
TGTGCCAGCAGAACAGGGGGGGGGCGATCCTATGAGCAGTTCTTC CASRTGGGRSYEQFF TRBJ2-1 - TRBV28 -
TGTGCCACCTGCGGCTTTGGTTCTAGGAATTCACCCCTCCACTTT CATCGFGSRNSPLHF TRBJ1-6 - TRBV27 few
TGCAGCGTTGAATCCGGGTACAGGGGGCGAGCGTTTAGAGATGAGCAGTTCTTC CSVESGYRGRAFRDEQFF TRBJ2-1 TRBD1 TRBV29-1 -
TGTGCCACCAGTGATCCTAGAGGCACCGGGGAGCTGTTTTTT CATSDPRGTGELFF TRBJ2-2 - TRBV24-1 -
TGCGCCAGCAGCTCAGGGGGAAGGGTTGCCACCTTC CASSSGGRVATF TRBJ1-2 TRBD1 TRBV5-1 -